Listed below are T cell receptor beta chains from one sample, sequenced in a study of blood T cell repertoires in COVID-19. The data were produced by immunoSEQ multiplex PCR, yet TCRdb's version contains in-frame clones alone and is incomplete. The sample comprises fewer than 200,000 clones, 80% of which are singletons, and about 7% rests with the top ten. The sample comprised peripheral blood. The receptors originated from a man aged 55 to 70 with acute or convalescent COVID-19. CDR3s include the opening cysteine and the closing phenylalanine or tryptophan. D genes are given only for firm matches. Size values are once, few and many counts, or a class for expanded clones, and some rows have none.

V gene,J gene,D gene,clone size,CDR3 DNA,CDR3 protein
TRBV7-2,TRBJ1-5,TRBD1,.,TGTGCCAGTGGACAGGTTAGCAATCAGCCCCAGCATTTT,CASGQVSNQPQHF
TRBV3-1/TRBV3-2,TRBJ2-2,.,.,TGTGCCAGCAGCCAAAGCCGCCCTTTTAACACCGGGGAGCTGTTTTTT,CASSQSRPFNTGELFF
TRBV7-2,TRBJ2-7,.,.,TGTGCCAGCAGCTTAGAGGAGGGTTCCTACGAGCAGTACTTC,CASSLEEGSYEQYF
TRBV19,TRBJ1-1,.,.,TGTGCCAGTACCAAAAGGTGGGGCGGGAACACTGAAGCTTTCTTT,CASTKRWGGNTEAFF
TRBV29-1,TRBJ2-7,.,.,TGCAGCGTTACCCAGGGGCGGGTAGGCGAGCAGTACTTC,CSVTQGRVGEQYF
TRBV7-8,TRBJ1-2,.,.,TGTGCCAGCAGCTTCACGTCGGACGGGGGTCCTCACTTC,CASSFTSDGGPHF
TRBV12-5,TRBJ2-7,TRBD1,once,TGTGCTAGTGGTTTGGACACTACAGGGGTCTACGAGCAGTACTTC,CASGLDTTGVYEQYF
TRBV9,TRBJ1-2,.,.,TGTGCCAGCAGCGTAGATAGCCGTAACTATGGCTACACCTTC,CASSVDSRNYGYTF
TRBV4-1,TRBJ1-5,.,few,TGCGCCAGCAGCCAAGACAGGGGCAATCAGCCCCAGCATTTT,CASSQDRGNQPQHF
TRBV5-4,TRBJ1-3,.,.,TGTGCCAGCAGCCCCCTCCCCGGGTATAACACCATATATTTT,CASSPLPGYNTIYF
TRBV7-2,TRBJ1-2,.,.,TGTGCCAGCAGCTTACCAGGGGTCGGGGGCTACACCTTC,CASSLPGVGGYTF
TRBV5-6,TRBJ2-2,.,few,TGTGCCAGCAGCTTAGGCGGGACGAACACCGGGGAGCTGTTTTTT,CASSLGGTNTGELFF
TRBV6-5,TRBJ2-7,.,.,TGTGCCAGCAGTTACTCGTTAATTCCTCGAGGAGAGCAGTACTTC,CASSYSLIPRGEQYF
TRBV6-5,TRBJ1-3,TRBD1,.,TGTGCCAGCAATAGACAGGGCTCTGGAAACACCATATATTTT,CASNRQGSGNTIYF
TRBV19,TRBJ2-7,.,.,TGTGCCAGTAGTTTGTTGGGGGCCTCCTACGAGCAGTACTTC,CASSLLGASYEQYF
TRBV5-1,TRBJ2-7,TRBD2,.,TGCGCCAGCAGCTTGGACTCCGGGACTAGCGTATCCTACGAGCAGTACTTC,CASSLDSGTSVSYEQYF
TRBV15,TRBJ1-5,.,once,TGTGCCACCAGAGACAGTCTTTATAGCAATCAGCCCCAGCATTTT,CATRDSLYSNQPQHF
TRBV5-1,TRBJ2-1,.,.,TGCGCCAGCAGCCCCGGGATTCGAGGCAATGAGCAGTTCTTC,CASSPGIRGNEQFF
TRBV3-1/TRBV3-2,TRBJ1-5,.,few,TGTGCCAGCAGCCAAGTTTACAATCAGCCCCAGCATTTT,CASSQVYNQPQHF
TRBV2,TRBJ1-4,.,.,TGTGCCAGCAGGGCCCGTTTGGGGCGGGGTGAAAAACTGTTTTTT,CASRARLGRGEKLFF
TRBV12-3/TRBV12-4,TRBJ2-2,.,.,TGTGCCAGCAGATTACAAGGGGAGCTGTTTTTT,CASRLQGELFF
TRBV9,TRBJ2-1,.,few,TGTGCCAGCAGCGTAGGTCTAGCTTACAATGAGCAGTTCTTC,CASSVGLAYNEQFF
TRBV5-6,TRBJ1-3,.,many,TGTGCCAGCAGCTTTACAGGGGGAAACACCATATATTTT,CASSFTGGNTIYF
TRBV6-6,TRBJ2-3,.,.,TGTGCCAGCAGAAGACACCAAAGCACAGATACGCAGTATTTT,CASRRHQSTDTQYF
TRBV6-1,TRBJ2-1,.,.,TGTGCCAGCAGTGATCCTAGTCGTGAGCAGTTCTTC,CASSDPSREQFF
TRBV6-5,TRBJ2-7,TRBD1,.,TGTGCCAGCAGTTACTCGCAGGGGGCCGGCAACGAGCAGTACTTC,CASSYSQGAGNEQYF
TRBV29-1,TRBJ1-4,.,.,TGCAGCGTTGATAAGTCGGGAAATGAAAAACTGTTTTTT,CSVDKSGNEKLFF
TRBV6-5,TRBJ2-3,TRBD1,few,TGTGCCAGCAGTTACTCGGGACAGGCCACAGATACGCAGTATTTT,CASSYSGQATDTQYF
TRBV19,TRBJ2-6,TRBD1,.,TGTGCCAGTAGTGGACAGGGTTCTTCTGGGGCCAACGTCCTGACTTTC,CASSGQGSSGANVLTF
TRBV7-8,TRBJ2-3,.,.,TGTGCCAGCAGCTACACTAGACGAGATACGCAGTATTTT,CASSYTRRDTQYF
TRBV21-1,TRBJ2-1,.,once,TGTGCCAGCAGCCGAAGAGGTAGCGGGACGACACCAAAAGAAGTTGAGCAGTTCTTC,CASSRRGSGTTPKEVEQFF
TRBV10-3,TRBJ2-6,.,.,TGTGCCATCACAGAGGGGAGGTTTGGGGCCAACGTCCTGACTTTC,CAITEGRFGANVLTF
TRBV30,TRBJ1-3,.,once,TGTGCCTGGAGTATTAACTCTGGAAACACCATATATTTT,CAWSINSGNTIYF
TRBV7-6,TRBJ2-1,TRBD2,few,TGTGCCAGCAGCTTCTCCGGCGGGAGCTCCTACAATGAGCAGTTCTTC,CASSFSGGSSYNEQFF
TRBV5-5,TRBJ2-5,.,.,TGTGCCAGCAGCCTAAGAGAGACCCAGTACTTC,CASSLRETQYF
TRBV6-1,TRBJ2-1,TRBD2,.,TGTGCCAGCAGTGAACCGGGACTAGCCAACGATGAGCAGTTCTTC,CASSEPGLANDEQFF
TRBV18,TRBJ2-7,TRBD1,.,TGTGCCAGCTCACAAACAACCCCGGGACAGGGGATCCACGAGCAGTACTTC,CASSQTTPGQGIHEQYF
TRBV30,TRBJ1-6,TRBD1,.,TGTGCCTGGAGTCAACAGGGGGCGACTTCACCCCTCCACTTT,CAWSQQGATSPLHF
TRBV7-8,TRBJ2-7,.,.,TGTGCCAGCAGCTTAGGGGCGGGACTTGCGACCTACGAGCAGTACTTC,CASSLGAGLATYEQYF